Described below is a single T cell receptor beta chain sequence and its context. Antigen: not known. One end of the junction varies from germline; a read error may be responsible. The data originate from a study of neoadjuvant nivolumab and ipilimumab in lung cancer. Study in general: Nivolumab 3 mg/kg was given days 1, 15 and 29, plus ipilimumab 1 mg/kg day 1 in combination. Whole-study results and caveats: Blood richness before therapy tracked richness in tumors resected after neoadjuvant therapy. Pathologic regression was not significantly tied to TCR clonality. Only two of four nivolumab-treated tumors gained richness and clonality by surgery.

Libraries were prepared by immunoSEQ multiplex PCR; TCRdb keeps only in-frame clonotypes and omits some of them. The sample has 15,000 to 20,000 clones, about 90% seen once; the top ten hold around 2.1%. From germline, CDR1 is SGHDT and CDR2 YYEEEE. The CDR3 has 14 amino acids. Sequencing used peripheral blood, obtained before neoadjuvant nivolumab, alone or with ipilimumab. The chain links TRBV5-6 to TRBJ2-5; 12 bases are shared with TRBD2. The clonotype originates from an adult with non-small cell lung cancer. The CDR3 is CASSPGLAGPLRDF. CDR3 nucleotides: TGTGCCAGCAGCCCCGGACTAGCGGGGCCTCTTCGGGACTTC.